This is a list of T cell receptor beta chains from one sample in a study of T cells after yellow fever vaccination. A single record per CDR3 protein comes from TCRdb applying MiXCR to the 5' RACE reads. The sample consists of approximately 300,000 distinct CDR3 sequences, roughly 9.4% of them appearing once. Source: PBMCs, taken on the day of the first yellow fever vaccination. The receptors here all came from a man aged 18 to 30 who received the YFV17D yellow fever vaccine. Each CDR3 is given with its conserved first and last residue. D genes are given only for firm matches. Clone size is not always given. Where it is, it says once, few, many or a class for expanded clones.

TRBJ2-2	TRBD2	TRBV20-1	15	many	CSASGSGGLTGELFF	TGCAGTGCCTCTGGGAGCGGGGGGCTGACCGGGGAGCTGTTTTTT
TRBJ2-6	.	TRBV5-1	15	many	CASSWIHSGANVLTF	TGCGCCAGCAGCTGGATACACTCTGGGGCCAACGTCCTGACTTTC
TRBJ1-1	.	TRBV7-2	14	few	CASSPSGGHTEAFF	TGTGCCAGCAGCCCATCTGGGGGGCACACTGAAGCTTTCTTT
TRBJ2-5	.	TRBV10-3	13	few	CAISEQETETQYF	TGTGCCATCAGTGAGCAGGAGACAGAGACCCAGTACTTC
TRBJ2-1	TRBD2	TRBV12-3/TRBV12-4	16	few	CASIIAGGSSYNEQFF	TGTGCCAGCATTATAGCGGGGGGTAGCTCCTACAATGAGCAGTTCTTC
TRBJ2-1	TRBD2	TRBV20-1	14	many	CSASLAGGENEQFF	TGCAGTGCTAGTCTAGCGGGAGGGGAGAATGAGCAGTTCTTC
TRBJ2-2	.	TRBV5-1	15	few	CASAFGGPNTGELFF	TGCGCCAGCGCGTTCGGGGGACCGAACACCGGGGAGCTGTTTTTT
TRBJ1-1	.	TRBV29-1	15	.	CSVGARTQYSTEAFF	TGCAGCGTCGGAGCGCGGACCCAATATAGCACTGAAGCTTTCTTT
TRBJ2-7	.	TRBV5-5	12	few	CASSRQAYEQYF	TGTGCCAGCAGCCGACAGGCCTACGAGCAGTACTTC
TRBJ2-5	.	TRBV7-7	14	.	CASSLVNGGETQYF	TGTGCTAGCAGCTTAGTAAATGGTGGGGAGACCCAGTACTTC
TRBJ1-2	.	TRBV6-2/TRBV6-3	15	few	CASSYSQGLDYGYTF	TGTGCCAGCAGTTACTCGCAAGGCCTGGACTATGGCTACACCTTC
TRBJ2-3	TRBD2	TRBV11-2	16	few	CASSPTSGGWTDTQYF	TGTGCCAGCAGCCCGACTAGCGGGGGGTGGACAGATACGCAGTATTTT
TRBJ2-3	.	TRBV6-5	15	few	CASSSRGSGRDTQYF	TGTGCCAGCAGTTCTAGAGGGTCAGGGAGAGATACGCAGTATTTT
TRBJ2-5	.	TRBV5-1	12	.	CASRDRRETQYF	TGCGCCAGCAGGGACAGACGAGAGACCCAGTACTTC
TRBJ1-5	.	TRBV12-3/TRBV12-4	12	few	CASSLSPVAQHF	TGTGCCAGCAGTTTATCCCCAGTCGCCCAGCATTTT
TRBJ2-1	TRBD2	TRBV12-3/TRBV12-4	16	.	CASSSPSGGAYNEQFF	TGTGCCAGCAGTTCGCCTAGCGGGGGGGCATACAATGAGCAGTTCTTC
TRBJ2-5	.	TRBV12-5	13	.	CASGADIQGTQYF	TGTGCTAGTGGAGCGGACATCCAAGGGACCCAGTACTTC
TRBJ1-1	.	TRBV27	13	.	CASSPPLTGEAFF	TGTGCCAGCAGTCCACCCCTGACAGGTGAAGCTTTCTTT
TRBJ1-2	.	TRBV7-9	13	few	CASSFGVSYGYTF	TGTGCCAGCAGCTTCGGGGTTTCCTATGGCTACACCTTC
TRBJ1-6	TRBD1	TRBV7-6	14	.	CASSFGQGTSPLHF	TGTGCCAGCAGTTTTGGACAGGGCACTTCACCCCTCCACTTT
TRBJ2-2	.	TRBV6-4	14	many	CASSEYGASGELFF	TGTGCCAGCAGTGAATACGGGGCTTCTGGGGAGCTGTTTTTT
TRBJ2-5	TRBD1	TRBV7-8	17	.	CASNGLPGQGAAETQYF	TGTGCCAGCAATGGGCTTCCGGGACAGGGGGCGGCAGAGACCCAGTACTTC
TRBJ1-1	.	TRBV16	16	few	CASSQRSGGLNTEAFF	TGTGCCAGCAGCCAAAGGTCCGGGGGTCTGAACACTGAAGCTTTCTTT
TRBJ2-7	.	TRBV6-5	13	few	CASSFGVNYEQYF	TGTGCCAGCAGTTTCGGGGTTAACTACGAGCAGTACTTC
TRBJ1-3	.	TRBV28	13	many	CASSFYSGNTIYF	TGTGCCAGCAGTTTTTACTCTGGAAACACCATATATTTT
TRBJ1-5	.	TRBV6-5	14	few	CASSYSTGGQPQHF	TGTGCCAGCAGTTACTCTACGGGAGGCCAGCCCCAGCATTTT
TRBJ2-5	TRBD1	TRBV18	15	few	CASSPGTAMQETQYF	TGTGCCAGCTCCCCCGGGACAGCAATGCAAGAGACCCAGTACTTC
TRBJ2-5	.	TRBV11-2	15	few	CASSLSGTEFETQYF	TGTGCCAGCAGCTTATCCGGGACGGAGTTTGAGACCCAGTACTTC
TRBJ1-6	.	TRBV20-1	16	.	CSARAISGTAFSPLHF	TGCAGTGCTAGGGCAATCTCCGGGACGGCTTTTTCACCCCTCCACTTT
TRBJ2-2	.	TRBV24-1	12	.	CASEGGGGELFF	TGTGCCTCCGAGGGGGGAGGCGGGGAGCTGTTTTTT
TRBJ1-6	.	TRBV5-1	15	.	CASSRGEQGGSPLHF	TGCGCCAGCAGCCGGGGGGAGCAGGGTGGTTCACCCCTCCACTTT
TRBJ2-2	.	TRBV20-1	13	few	CSASLGLTGELFF	TGCAGTGCTAGTTTAGGGCTCACCGGGGAGCTGTTTTTT